This T cell receptor (beta chain) was captured by sequencing in a study of T cell responses to AZD1222 COVID-19 vaccine. Of note for this clone: Its antigen is not known.

The junction had 7 bases not matched to a gene; V was cut back by 5 bases and J by 6 bases. The CDR3 runs to 15 residues. Germline V gene data show CDR1 as SGHNT and CDR2 as YENEEA. TCRdb's table, derived via immunoSEQ multiplex PCR, lists solely in-frame clones and lacks some. The sample lists 90,000 to 150,000 clones, around 89% occurring once. Points from the study as a whole: CD4 TCRs linked to vaccination spanned spike, dominating at 160-218 and 743-854. Seropositive at baseline were only a handful of AZD1222 recipients. None of the repertoires were sampled until the peak T cell response had passed. When two AZD1222 doses had been given, Spike-specific TCR breadth and depth rose.

The origin of this receptor is an adult who received the AZD1222 COVID-19 vaccine. J is TRBJ2-1 and V is TRBV11-3; the match to TRBD1 covers 10 bases. The source was peripheral blood, collected 28 days after the second AZD1222 dose. The CDR3 nucleotides read TGTGCCAGCAGCCGCCGGGACAGGGGCGTCAATGAGCAGTTCTTC. Protein: CASSRRDRGVNEQFF.